What follows is one T cell receptor beta chain and its context. Its antigen is not identified. Sequencing was performed with immunoSEQ multiplex PCR; in TCRdb, only in-frame clones are kept and a portion is missing. The sample yields approximately 300,000 clones, around four fifths seen once. This sample is part of a study of Ad26.COV2.S vaccination and SARS-CoV-2 variants. Study as a whole: Ad26.COV2.S shots went into the muscle once or twice, 56 days apart. Findings and caveats of the study: Quantification of TCR breadth and depth may have yielded underestimates of total T cell responses. Among vaccine recipients, spike-specific TCR breadth exceeded that of placebo recipients.

The treatment was: 15 to 20 received Ad26.COV2.S at low or high dose, single or two shots; 5 received placebo; per-sample allocation not given. Collection of the samples took place on day 63 after the first injection of vaccine or placebo. An Ad26 vector expressing Wuhan-strain SARS-CoV-2 spike constituted the vaccine. The ends were cut back, 6 bases at V and 4 bases at J, with 18 bases in the middle. The CDR3 sequence is 15 residues long. The germline V gene has CDR1 SNHLY and CDR2 FYNNEI. The sequence came from a person aged 18 to 59 who received the Ad26.COV2.S COVID-19 vaccine or a placebo. The sample here was peripheral blood, taken in a trial of Ad26.COV2.S vaccine versus placebo. The J gene is TRBJ1-2, the V gene TRBV2, with D possibly being TRBD1 (5 bases). The CDR3 protein is CASSPGPGPLYGYTF. In nucleotides, the CDR3 is TGTGCCAGCAGCCCCGGGCCAGGGCCCCTCTATGGCTACACCTTC. The full variable domain, with the rest looked up from reference TRBV2 and TRBJ1-2, is EPEVTQTPSHQVTQMGQEVILRCVPISNHLYFYWYRQILGQKVEFLVSFYNNEISEKSEIFDDQFSVERPDGSNFTLKIRSTKLEDSAMYFCASSPGPGPLYGYTFGSGTRLTVV.